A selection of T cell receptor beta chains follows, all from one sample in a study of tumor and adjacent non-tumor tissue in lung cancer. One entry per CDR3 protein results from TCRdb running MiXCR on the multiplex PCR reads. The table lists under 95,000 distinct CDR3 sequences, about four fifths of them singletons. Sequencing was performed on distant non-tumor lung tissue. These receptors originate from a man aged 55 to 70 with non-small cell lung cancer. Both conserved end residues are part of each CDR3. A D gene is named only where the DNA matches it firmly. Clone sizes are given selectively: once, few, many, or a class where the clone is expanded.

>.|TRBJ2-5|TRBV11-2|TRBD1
TGTGCCAGCAGCTCCGGACAGGACCTGAAGACCCAGTACTTC
CASSSGQDLKTQYF
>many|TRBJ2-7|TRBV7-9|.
TGTGCCAGCAGCGATGGGTTCTACGAGCAGTACTTC
CASSDGFYEQYF
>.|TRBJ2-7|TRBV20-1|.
TGCAATGCTAGTTGGGGGACGTACTACGAGCAGAACTTC
CNASWGTYYEQNF
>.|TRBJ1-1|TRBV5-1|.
TGCGCCAGCAGCTTGGCCCGGGTAGGGTCGGGGAACACTGAAGCTTTCTTT
CASSLARVGSGNTEAFF
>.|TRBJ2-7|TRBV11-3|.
TGTGCCAGTAGCTTCCTTACACCGACCCTCGCGTACGAGCAGTACTTC
CASSFLTPTLAYEQYF
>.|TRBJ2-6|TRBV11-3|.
TGTGCCATTGGGTCTGAAGCCAACGTCTTGACTTTC
CAIGSEANVLTF
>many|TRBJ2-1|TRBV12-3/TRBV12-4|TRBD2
TGTGCCAGCAGTTATCCTAGCGGGAGGGCCGTGTATGAGCAGTTCTTC
CASSYPSGRAVYEQFF
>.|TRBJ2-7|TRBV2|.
TGTGCCAGCAGTGAACCCAGGAAGCTGTACTTC
CASSEPRKLYF
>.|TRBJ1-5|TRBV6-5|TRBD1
TGTGCCAGCATTTACACTGGACAGGGTAGTCACCCCCAGCATTTT
CASIYTGQGSHPQHF
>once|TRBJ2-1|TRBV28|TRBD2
TGTGCCAGCAACCCACTAGCGGGGGGATTCCGGGGCTACAATAAGCAGTTCTTC
CASNPLAGGFRGYNKQFF
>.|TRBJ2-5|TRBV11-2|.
TGTGCCAGCAGCTCTAGATGGGAAGAAACCCAATACTTC
CASSSRWEETQYF
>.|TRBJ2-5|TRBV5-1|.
TGCGCCAGCATGCCCAATAACGGTACCAGGGAGACCCAGTACTTC
CASMPNNGTRETQYF
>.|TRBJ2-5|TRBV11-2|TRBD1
TGTATCAGCAACTCTACAGGGGAAGAGACCCAGTACTTT
CISNSTGEETQYF
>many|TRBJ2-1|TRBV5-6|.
TGTGCCAGCAGCTTGGCCGGGACATCGAATGAGCAGTTCTTC
CASSLAGTSNEQFF
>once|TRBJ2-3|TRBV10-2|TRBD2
TGCGTCAGCGCTACAAACCGATGGACTTGCGGGAGCCGCGGTTCAGATACGCAGTATTTT
CVSATNRWTCGSRGSDTQYF
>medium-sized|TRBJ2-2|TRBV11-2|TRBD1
TGTGCCAGCAGCCGGGACAGGGGTGCCGGGGAGCTGTTTTTT
CASSRDRGAGELFF
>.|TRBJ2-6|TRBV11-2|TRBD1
TGTGCCTGCAGTTTAGTTCCAAAGGACAGGCCCTCTAGGGCCAACGTCCTGACTTTC
CACSLVPKDRPSRANVLTF
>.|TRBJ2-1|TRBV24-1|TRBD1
TGTGCCATCAGTGATCGCGGGACAGGGAGGGACGATGAGCAGTTCTTC
CAISDRGTGRDDEQFF
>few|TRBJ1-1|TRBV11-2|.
TGTGCCAGTAGCCCCGAGAGGCTTAACACTGAAGCTTTCTTT
CASSPERLNTEAFF
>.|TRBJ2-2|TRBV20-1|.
TGCAGTGCTCCCCAGGAAATGAACACCGGGGAGCTGTTTTTT
CSAPQEMNTGELFF
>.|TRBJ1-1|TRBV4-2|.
TGTGCCAGTAGCCAAGTCGTACAGCTTGAGAACACTGAAGCTCTCTTT
CASSQVVQLENTEALF
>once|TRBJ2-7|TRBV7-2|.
TGTGCCAGCAGCTTGGGAGGGGACATCTCCTACGAGCAGTACTTC
CASSLGGDISYEQYF
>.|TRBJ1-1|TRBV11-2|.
TGTACCAGCAGCTTAAGATGGGACACTGAAGCTTTCTTT
CTSSLRWDTEAFF
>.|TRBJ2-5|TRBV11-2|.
TGTGCCAGCAACTTGAACCGGGGGCAACATGAGACCCAGTACTTC
CASNLNRGQHETQYF
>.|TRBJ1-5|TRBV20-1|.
TGCAGTGCTAAGTCTGCAGGGGTTGATCATCCCCAGCTTTTT
CSAKSAGVDHPQLF
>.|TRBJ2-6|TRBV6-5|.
TGTGCCATCAGTTACTCGGAGGGGGTTGAGGCCAACGTCCTGACTTTC
CAISYSEGVEANVLTF
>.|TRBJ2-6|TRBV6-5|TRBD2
TGTGCCAGCAGCTTAGCGGGGGCCAGCTCTTGGGCTAACGTCCTGACTTTC
CASSLAGASSWANVLTF
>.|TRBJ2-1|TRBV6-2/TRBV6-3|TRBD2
TGTGCCAGTGGTTATTCTGCGGGAGGGCCGGGTGAGCAGTTCTTC
CASGYSAGGPGEQFF
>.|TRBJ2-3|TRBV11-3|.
TGTGCCAGCAACTTTCAAGAGCCAGATACGCAGTATTTT
CASNFQEPDTQYF
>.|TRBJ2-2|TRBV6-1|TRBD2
TGTGCAAGCAGCGCAGGGACTAGCGCTAACACCGGGGAGTTGTATTTT
CASSAGTSANTGELYF
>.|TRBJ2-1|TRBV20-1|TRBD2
TGCAGCGGAGTGCGCGGGGGGATCTACAATCAGCAGTTCTTC
CSGVRGGIYNQQFF
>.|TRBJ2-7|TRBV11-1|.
TGTGCCAGCAACTCCCCAGATAGCGGCTCCTACGAGCAGTACTTC
CASNSPDSGSYEQYF
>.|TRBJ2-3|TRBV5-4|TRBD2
TGTGCCAGAAGCTTGCGGCCTAGCGGGAGTAGTGATATGCAGTATTTT
CARSLRPSGSSDMQYF
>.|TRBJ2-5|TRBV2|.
TGTGCCAGCAGTGAAGGCCGCGGCGGGCTAGAGACCCAATACTTC
CASSEGRGGLETQYF
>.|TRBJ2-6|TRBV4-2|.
TGTGCCAGCAGCCAAGATCTGAGTTATGGGGCCAACGTCCTGACTTTC
CASSQDLSYGANVLTF
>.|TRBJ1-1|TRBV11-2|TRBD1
TGTGCCAGCAGCTTGACAGGGGGGACTGAAACTTTCTTT
CASSLTGGTETFF
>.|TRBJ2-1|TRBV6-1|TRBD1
TGTGCCAGCAGTAAACGGGACAGACAAATGATGATCGAGCAGTTCTTC
CASSKRDRQMMIEQFF
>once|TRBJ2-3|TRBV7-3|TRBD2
TGTGCCAGCAGCTTACGGACTAGCGATACGCAGTATTTT
CASSLRTSDTQYF
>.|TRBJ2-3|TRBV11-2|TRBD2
TGTACGAGCAGCCTTTTCCTAGCGGTGGCAGATACGCAGTATTTT
CTSSLFLAVADTQYF
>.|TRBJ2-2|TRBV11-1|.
TGTGTCAGTAGCCACCCGGGGATGGGCACCGTGGAGCTGTTTTTT
CVSSHPGMGTVELFF
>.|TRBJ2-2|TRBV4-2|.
TGTACCAGCAGCCAGATGAGGGTGGACGGGGAGCTGTTTTTT
CTSSQMRVDGELFF
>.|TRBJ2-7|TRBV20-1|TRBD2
TGCAGTGGTAGAGTAGCGGGAGGGCCCGACGAACAGTATTTC
CSGRVAGGPDEQYF
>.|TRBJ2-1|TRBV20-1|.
TGCAGTACTAGAGGCCCTACCTACAATGAACAGTTCTTC
CSTRGPTYNEQFF
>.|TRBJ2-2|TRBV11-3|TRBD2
TGTGCCAGCAGCTCACGGGGAGCGGGAGGATATAGAGCCGGGCAGCTGTTTTTT
CASSSRGAGGYRAGQLFF
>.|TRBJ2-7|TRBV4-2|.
TGTGCCAGCAGCCAAGATCTGTGGGAGGCCCCTCGCGAGCAGTACTTC
CASSQDLWEAPREQYF
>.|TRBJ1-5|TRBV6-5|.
TGTGCCAGCAATTACCTACAAGGAAGCAATCAGCCCCAACATTTT
CASNYLQGSNQPQHF
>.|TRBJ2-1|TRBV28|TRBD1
TGTGCCAGCAACGTGCCGGGACAGGGTGTTGAGCAGTTCTTC
CASNVPGQGVEQFF
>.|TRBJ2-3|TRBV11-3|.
TGTGCCAGCAGCTTAGATCCCCTAGAAGTCGGGAGCCGCACAGATACGGAGTATTTT
CASSLDPLEVGSRTDTEYF
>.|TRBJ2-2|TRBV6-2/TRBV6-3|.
TGTGTCAGCAGTTACTCGGGACTTAGCACCGGGGAGCTGTTTTTT
CVSSYSGLSTGELFF
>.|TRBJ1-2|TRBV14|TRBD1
TGTGCCAGCAACCTGGGGGCGACAGGGTGGGACGGCTACACCTTC
CASNLGATGWDGYTF
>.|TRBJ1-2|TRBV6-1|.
TGTGCCAGCAGTGAAGGGTCAGGTTCAAGCTCGAGTTATGGCTACACCTTC
CASSEGSGSSSSYGYTF
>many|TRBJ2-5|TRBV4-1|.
TGCGCCAGCAGCCCCGACTCGGAGGGTCAGACCCAGTACTTC
CASSPDSEGQTQYF
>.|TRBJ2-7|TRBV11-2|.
TGTGCCAGTAGCTTAAATCTTCTGATCGAGCAGTACTTC
CASSLNLLIEQYF
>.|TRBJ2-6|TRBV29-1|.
TGCAACCTTGAAGATTATAGGTCTAACCCCCACTCTGGGGCCAACGTCCTGACTTTC
CNLEDYRSNPHSGANVLTF
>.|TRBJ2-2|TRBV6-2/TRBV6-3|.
TGTGCCAGCAGTTACTTGAGTATACCCGGGGAACTGTTTTTT
CASSYLSIPGELFF
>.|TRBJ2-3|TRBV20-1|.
TGCAGTCCTAGACTCGCCCTCGCCTCGGAGACCCAGTATTTT
CSPRLALASETQYF
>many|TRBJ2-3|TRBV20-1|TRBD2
TGCAGTTCGACCACCCCGGGACTAGCCGACAGTGGGCTCACAGATACGCAGTATTTT
CSSTTPGLADSGLTDTQYF